Listed below are T cell receptor beta chains from one sample, sequenced in a study of CD8+ T cells in alopecia areata. TCRdb keeps only in-frame clones here, not all; method: immunoSEQ multiplex PCR. The table lists approximately 110,000 clones, roughly 56% of them singletons. This sample comprised CD4+ T cells sorted from blood, obtained at week 24, from a patient treated with tofacitinib. The receptor set was obtained from a human donor with alopecia areata. Both conserved end residues are part of each CDR3. D genes are given only for firm matches. Clone size appears in some rows only: once, few, many, or a class for an expanded clone.

. | TRBJ2-5 | TRBV30 | TRBD1 | CAWSSGTAETQYF | TGTGCCTGGTCCTCCGGGACAGCCGAGACCCAGTACTTC
few | TRBJ1-2 | TRBV7-8 | . | CASSITGGGYGYTF | TGTGCCAGCAGCATTACCGGGGGGGGCTATGGCTACACCTTC
. | TRBJ2-5 | TRBV5-4 | . | CASSLIGHEKETQYF | TGTGCCAGCAGCTTGATCGGGCACGAGAAGGAGACCCAGTACTTC
. | TRBJ2-1 | TRBV29-1 | TRBD2 | CSVEVTGTSGVYNEQFF | TGCAGCGTTGAAGTGACCGGGACTAGCGGGGTTTACAATGAGCAGTTCTTC
. | TRBJ2-7 | TRBV7-2 | . | CASSVGGPVQYF | TGTGCCAGCAGCGTGGGGGGGCCGGTTCAGTACTTC
. | TRBJ1-5 | TRBV7-2 | . | CASSLFGQPQHF | TGTGCCAGCAGCTTATTTGGTCAGCCCCAGCATTTT
. | TRBJ2-2 | TRBV5-1 | TRBD1 | CASTGQGAGGELFF | TGCGCCAGCACAGGACAGGGGGCCGGCGGGGAGCTGTTTTTT
. | TRBJ1-2 | TRBV7-2 | . | CASSDGRTNTF | TGTGCCAGCAGCGACGGACGGACTAACACCTTC
. | TRBJ2-3 | TRBV5-4 | . | CASSFRRGTDTQYF | TGTGCCAGCAGCTTCCGACGGGGCACAGATACGCAGTATTTT
. | TRBJ1-1 | TRBV10-3 | . | CAIQALADTEAFF | TGTGCCATCCAGGCGTTGGCGGACACTGAAGCTTTCTTT
. | TRBJ1-2 | TRBV29-1 | . | CSVEVGVWGYTF | TGCAGCGTTGAAGTGGGAGTGTGGGGCTACACCTTC
. | TRBJ1-1 | TRBV29-1 | TRBD1 | CSVGAQGVANTEAFF | TGCAGCGTTGGTGCCCAGGGGGTGGCGAACACTGAAGCTTTCTTT
few | TRBJ2-3 | TRBV4-1 | TRBD2 | CASSQALAGDGTDTQYF | TGCGCCAGCAGCCAAGCCCTAGCGGGGGATGGCACAGATACGCAGTATTTT
. | TRBJ1-3 | TRBV12-5 | . | CASGLVRGSSGNTIYF | TGTGCTAGTGGTTTGGTACGGGGGAGCTCTGGAAACACCATATATTTT
few | TRBJ2-1 | TRBV2 | . | CASSEALRTGEQFF | TGTGCCAGCAGTGAAGCGCTAAGGACTGGTGAGCAGTTCTTC
. | TRBJ2-7 | TRBV23-1 | . | CASSPFPPDGWSSYEQYF | TGCGCCAGCAGTCCCTTTCCCCCGGACGGTTGGAGCTCCTACGAGCAGTACTTC
. | TRBJ2-7 | TRBV6-6 | . | CASSPPLIEGGYEQYF | TGTGCCAGCAGCCCCCCGCTAATCGAGGGGGGCTACGAGCAGTACTTC
. | TRBJ1-2 | TRBV29-1 | . | CSAGHQKGYTF | TGCAGCGCGGGCCACCAGAAGGGCTACACCTTC
once | TRBJ2-6 | TRBV9 | . | CASSVGGSAGANVLTF | TGTGCCAGCAGCGTAGGGGGGTCGGCTGGGGCCAACGTCCTGACTTTC
. | TRBJ1-1 | TRBV14 | . | CASNQASGKVFF | TGTGCCAGCAATCAGGCCTCCGGGAAGGTTTTCTTT
. | TRBJ2-3 | TRBV30 | . | CAWTPGGRTDTQYF | TGTGCCTGGACTCCTGGGGGGCGCACAGATACGCAGTATTTT
. | TRBJ1-5 | TRBV2 | . | CASSGNSNQPQHF | TGTGCCAGCAGTGGGAATAGCAATCAGCCCCAGCATTTT
. | TRBJ2-1 | TRBV7-9 | . | CASASTLGGREFF | TGTGCCAGCGCCTCCACCCTAGGCGGCCGAGAGTTCTTC
. | TRBJ2-7 | TRBV7-2 | . | CASSRPGYEQYF | TGTGCCAGCAGCCGACCGGGCTACGAGCAGTACTTC
. | TRBJ1-2 | TRBV25-1 | TRBD1 | CASSGAGGSGYTF | TGTGCCAGCAGTGGCGCAGGGGGCTCTGGCTACACCTTC
few | TRBJ2-5 | TRBV7-2 | TRBD2 | CASSLVGLAGKETQYF | TGTGCCAGCAGCTTAGTGGGACTAGCGGGGAAAGAGACCCAGTACTTC
once | TRBJ2-7 | TRBV7-9 | . | CASSSRNEQYF | TGTGCCAGCAGCTCCCGGAACGAGCAGTACTTC
once | TRBJ1-2 | TRBV29-1 | TRBD1 | CSVERGQGDGYTF | TGCAGCGTTGAACGGGGCCAGGGGGATGGCTACACCTTC
few | TRBJ2-3 | TRBV29-1 | . | CSVGLDGTDTQYF | TGCAGCGTTGGACTAGACGGGACAGATACGCAGTATTTT
. | TRBJ1-1 | TRBV4-1 | . | CASSQDKKNTEAFF | TGCGCCAGCAGCCAAGATAAGAAGAACACTGAAGCTTTCTTT
few | TRBJ2-5 | TRBV5-1 | TRBD1 | CASSASTGTETQYF | TGCGCCAGCAGCGCCTCGACAGGGACCGAGACCCAGTACTTC
once | TRBJ1-6 | TRBV6-5 | . | CASSYGQNSPLHF | TGTGCCAGCAGTTACGGTCAGAATTCACCCCTCCACTTT
. | TRBJ2-7 | TRBV6-5 | TRBD1 | CASSYSQGWSYEQYF | TGTGCCAGCAGTTACTCACAGGGGTGGTCCTACGAGCAGTACTTC
. | TRBJ1-2 | TRBV6-5 | . | CASSYGGLNNYGYTF | TGTGCCAGCAGTTACGGGGGCTTAAATAACTATGGCTACACCTTC
. | TRBJ1-4 | TRBV30 | TRBD1 | CAYSGTGYEKLFF | TGTGCCTACTCCGGGACAGGGTACGAAAAACTGTTTTTT
. | TRBJ1-2 | TRBV11-2 | . | CASSIWTEAYGYTF | TGTGCCAGCAGCATATGGACAGAAGCTTATGGCTACACCTTC
. | TRBJ2-7 | TRBV7-3 | . | CASSPSGTPSYEQYF | TGTGCCAGCAGCCCCTCCGGGACACCCTCCTACGAGCAGTACTTC
. | TRBJ2-3 | TRBV10-2 | . | CASSERTDTQYF | TGCGCCAGCAGTGAGCGCACAGATACGCAGTATTTT
. | TRBJ1-1 | TRBV29-1 | . | CSVRGGHTEAFF | TGCAGCGTTCGCGGCGGCCACACTGAAGCTTTCTTT
few | TRBJ1-5 | TRBV7-9 | . | CASSLGPGPQHF | TGTGCCAGCAGCTTAGGTCCGGGACCCCAGCATTTT
. | TRBJ1-6 | TRBV27 | . | CASSPAGARLSTLHF | TGTGCCAGCAGTCCAGCAGGGGCTCGTTTGAGTACCCTCCACTTT
. | TRBJ2-1 | TRBV4-3 | . | CASSQENTGYFDEQFF | TGCGCCAGCAGCCAAGAGAACACAGGGTACTTCGATGAGCAGTTCTTC
. | TRBJ1-2 | TRBV29-1 | TRBD1 | CSVGGNRGLSGYTF | TGCAGCGTTGGCGGAAACAGGGGGCTTTCTGGCTACACCTTC
. | TRBJ1-6 | TRBV6-5 | . | CASSYSPYNSPLHF | TGTGCCAGCAGTTACTCGCCCTATAATTCACCCCTCCACTTT
. | TRBJ1-6 | TRBV6-5 | TRBD1 | CASSNGQAYNSPLHF | TGTGCCAGCAGTAACGGACAGGCCTATAATTCACCCCTCCACTTT
few | TRBJ2-3 | TRBV18 | TRBD2 | CASSKLADTDTQYF | TGTGCCAGCTCAAAACTAGCGGACACAGATACGCAGTATTTT
. | TRBJ2-5 | TRBV7-2 | . | CASSLGMDYSRETQYF | TGTGCCAGCAGCTTGGGAATGGACTACTCTAGAGAGACCCAGTACTTC
. | TRBJ2-7 | TRBV29-1 | TRBD1 | CSAEDGQGYEQYF | TGCAGCGCCGAAGACGGACAGGGCTACGAGCAGTACTTC
. | TRBJ2-5 | TRBV5-1 | TRBD2 | CASSFYGLAGGQETQYF | TGCGCCAGCAGCTTCTACGGACTAGCGGGGGGACAAGAGACCCAGTACTTC
few | TRBJ1-3 | TRBV29-1 | . | CSVLLDVTGNTIYF | TGCAGCGTACTCCTGGACGTTACCGGAAACACCATATATTTT
. | TRBJ1-1 | TRBV18 | . | CASSPQTNTEAFF | TGTGCCAGCTCACCGCAGACGAACACTGAAGCTTTCTTT
. | TRBJ2-6 | TRBV30 | TRBD1 | CAWSARQGARTGANVLTF | TGTGCCTGGAGTGCGAGACAGGGGGCAAGGACTGGGGCCAACGTCCTGACTTTC
once | TRBJ2-1 | TRBV5-4 | . | CASSHPGGRHNEQFF | TGTGCCAGCAGCCACCCCGGGGGGCGCCACAATGAGCAGTTCTTC
. | TRBJ1-1 | TRBV7-2 | . | CASSLTVMNTEAFF | TGTGCCAGCAGCTTGACGGTGATGAACACTGAAGCTTTCTTT
. | TRBJ2-7 | TRBV10-3 | TRBD1 | CAIRGQGRTYEQYF | TGTGCCATCAGGGGACAGGGGAGAACCTACGAGCAGTACTTC